A single sample gave rise to the 27 T cell receptor beta chains below, sequenced in a study of blood T cell repertoires in COVID-19 (dated by TCRdb to between 2020 and 2021). Library generation was performed with the immunoSEQ multiplex PCR assay. TCRdb re-hosts the immuneACCESS table, in-frame sequences only. Its copies lack some clones; in the studies checked, an unresolved V gene accounts for under half of them, and the cause for the rest is not known. The sample table lists roughly 230,000 clones, just under 85% of them with a count of one. Around 4% of the sample belongs to the ten largest clones. Sequences were obtained from peripheral blood. These receptors all stem from a man aged 50-59 years with acute or convalescent COVID-19.

The chain joins TRBV13 to TRBJ2-1; D is perhaps TRBD2 (5 bases). CDR1 and CDR2 from the germline V gene are PRHDT and FYEKMQ (reference sequence). V dropped 8 bases and J dropped 8 bases, with 19 bases sitting between them. There are 14 residues in the CDR3. CDR3 coding DNA: TGTGCCAGCGGCCCATATCGGGAAAGGTATGAGCAGTTCTTC. This gives the protein CASGPYRERYEQFF.

The V call is TRBV15, the J call TRBJ2-7, with 7 bases lining up with TRBD2. With 1 base clipped from V and 0 bases from J, the junction kept 0 bases outside the gene matches. The CDR3 runs to 14 residues. The germline V gene has CDR1 LNHNV and CDR2 YYDKDF (reference sequence). The CDR3: CATSRGGSSYEQYF. Written as DNA, the CDR3 is TGTGCCACCAGCAGAGGCGGGAGCTCCTACGAGCAGTACTTC.

This clone appeared once. This sequence joins TRBV11-3 and TRBJ2-1, with D tentatively TRBD2 (5 bases). This CDR3 contains 15 residues. V was trimmed by 5 bases and J by 1 base, leaving 12 bases between them. Germline CDR1 is SGHNT and CDR2 is YENEEA. CDR3 sequence reads: CASSTRTPSYNEQFF. The CDR3 DNA reads as TGTGCCAGCAGCACGCGGACTCCATCCTACAATGAGCAGTTCTTC.

The chain combines TRBV30 with TRBJ2-3; a possible D gene is TRBD2 (5 bases). V was pared by 5 bases and J by 8 bases, with 26 bases between. The CDR3 runs to 16 residues. Germline V gene sequence: CDR1 GTSNPN, CDR2 SVGIG (reference sequence). In DNA form, the CDR3 reads TGTGCCTGGGAGACGAGGCAAGGACGGGGATTTCTTACGCAGTATTTT. Protein: CAWETRQGRGFLTQYF. Full variable domain (rest looked up from reference TRBV30 and TRBJ2-3): SQTIHQWPATLVQPVGSPLSLECTVEGTSNPNLYWYRQAAGRGLQLLFYSVGIGQISSEVPQNLSASRPQDRQFILSSKKLLLSDSGFYLCAWETRQGRGFLTQYFGPGTRLTVL.

J is TRBJ2-3 and V is TRBV25-1; D remains unclear. Germline assignment: CDR1 MGHDK and CDR2 SYGVNS. V lost 1 base to trimming and J lost 9 bases, with 11 bases between them. The CDR3 is 13 residues long. CDR3 loop: CASSESVAGTQYF. CDR3 nucleotide sequence: TGTGCCAGCAGTGAATCAGTAGCCGGGACGCAGTATTTT.

The V gene is TRBV5-1, the J gene TRBJ2-3; 10 positions match TRBD2. With V trimmed by 3 bases and J by 0 bases, 4 bases remained unmatched. Germline-derived CDR1 and CDR2 are SGHRS and YFSETQ. The CDR3 has 16 amino acids. CDR3 loop: CASSSSSGGSTDTQYF. The CDR3 nucleotides read TGCGCCAGCAGCTCCTCTAGCGGGGGTAGCACAGATACGCAGTATTTT.

The chain couples TRBV6-6 to TRBJ1-2; 7 bases map to TRBD1. This CDR3 has 14 residues. Germline V gene sequence: CDR1 MNHNY, CDR2 SVGAGI (reference sequence). The J segment lost 5 bases and the V segment lost 7 bases, leaving 10 bases of the junction unmatched. CDR3 amino acids: CASIGSGQAYGYTF. CDR3 in DNA: TGTGCCAGCATAGGCTCCGGACAGGCTTATGGCTACACCTTC.

A word on this clone: Other DNA variants within this sample encode the same CDR3. This sequence joins TRBV20-1 and TRBJ2-7; maybe TRBD1 (6 bases). Germline CDR1 and CDR2: DFQATT and SNEGSKA (reference sequence). With 5 bases removed from V and 3 bases from J, the gap between germline ends came to 8 bases. This CDR3 has 11 residues. The CDR3 DNA reads as TGCAGTGCTCTAGGGGGCTACGAGCAGTACTTC. Its translation is CSALGGYEQYF.

J is TRBJ1-5 and V is TRBV4-1; 7 nucleotides agree with TRBD1. The CDR3 is made up of 20 amino acids. CDR1 is MGHRA and CDR2 is YSYEKL in the germline V gene. V was pared by 3 bases and J by 0 bases, with 17 bases of the junction left unmatched. DNA of the CDR3: TGCGCCAGCAGCCATGGATCTCGGGACAGTATTAGGGGTAGCAATCAGCCCCAGCATTTT. This encodes CASSHGSRDSIRGSNQPQHF.

The rearrangement joins TRBV11-2 to TRBJ1-1, with 8 bases matching TRBD1. V was pared by 2 bases and J by 0 bases, with 14 bases of the junction left unmatched. The CDR3 spans 19 residues. Germline V gene data show CDR1 as SGHAT and CDR2 as FQNNGV. The CDR3 spells CASSLRTRDRYSVNTEAFF. In nucleotides, the CDR3 is TGTGCCAGCAGCTTAAGAACCCGGGACAGGTACTCGGTGAACACTGAAGCTTTCTTT.

The chain has TRBV9 and TRBJ2-7, with 11 nucleotides matching TRBD1. Germline CDR1 reads SGDLS; CDR2 reads YYNGEE. The CDR3 spans 14 residues. Germline trimming cut 4 bases from V and 4 bases from J; bases unmatched to any gene: 4. The CDR3 bases are TGTGCCAGCAGCTTCGGGACAGGGGGGTACGAGCAGTACTTC. It codes for CASSFGTGGYEQYF.

This clone was counted between two and nine times. This chain joins TRBV2 and TRBJ1-2; D is perhaps TRBD1 (5 bases). The germline V gene has CDR1 SNHLY and CDR2 FYNNEI. V was trimmed by 3 bases and J by 7 bases, leaving 15 bases between them. The CDR3 consists of 14 residues. The CDR3 DNA sequence: TGTGCCAGCAGTGATATCTGGCAGGGCGGTGGCTACACCTTC. Protein product: CASSDIWQGGGYTF. Filled out from reference TRBV2 and TRBJ1-2, the complete variable domain reads EPEVTQTPSHQVTQMGQEVILRCVPISNHLYFYWYRQILGQKVEFLVSFYNNEISEKSEIFDDQFSVERPDGSNFTLKIRSTKLEDSAMYFCASSDIWQGGGYTFGSGTRLTVV.

The chain links TRBV4-1 to TRBJ2-3; TRBD2 aligns across 10 bases. Losses at the gene ends were 8 bases for V and 1 base for J; bases not matched to a gene: 6. The CDR3 runs to 15 residues. Looked up from germline, CDR1 is MGHRA and CDR2 is YSYEKL. CDR3 residues: CASGSGRTRTDTQYF. In DNA, the CDR3 is TGCGCCAGCGGTAGCGGGAGGACCCGCACAGATACGCAGTATTTT.

Only one count was recorded for this clone. This chain joins TRBV19 and TRBJ1-5, with 7 bases lining up with TRBD1. This CDR3 region has 14 residues. The V segment lost 6 bases and the J segment 3 bases; nucleotides outside the gene matches: 5. Germline CDR1 and CDR2: LNHDA and SQIVND (reference sequence). The CDR3 region has the DNA TGTGCCAGTAGGCTAACAGGGGCCAATCAGCCCCAGCATTTT. Translating it yields CASRLTGANQPQHF. Based on the CDR3 plus reference TRBV19 and TRBJ1-5, the full variable domain is DGGITQSPKYLFRKEGQNVTLSCEQNLNHDAMYWYRQDPGQGLRLIYYSQIVNDFQKGDIAEGYSVSREKKESFPLTVTSAQKNPTAFYLCASRLTGANQPQHFGDGTRLSIL.

This clone is a singleton in its sample. The gene calls are TRBV10-1 and TRBJ2-2, with D unclear. CDR1 WNHNN and CDR2 SYGVQD come from the germline V gene (reference sequence). The CDR3 runs to 14 residues. The V end lost 2 bases, the J end lost 5 bases, and 9 bases lay between the germline ends. The CDR3: CASSEPDPTGELFF. CDR3 nucleotide sequence: TGCGCCAGCAGTGAGCCAGATCCTACCGGGGAGCTGTTTTTT.

The chain has TRBV30 and TRBJ1-4; D is ambiguous. The V gene's germline CDR1 is GTSNPN and CDR2 SVGIG (reference sequence). The CDR3 spans 13 residues. V dropped 3 bases and J dropped 2 bases, with 7 bases sitting between them. Written as DNA, the CDR3 is TGTGCCTGGAGCCCCGGGACTAATGAAAAACTGTTTTTT. Amino acids: CAWSPGTNEKLFF.

Written as DNA, the CDR3 is TGTGCCAGCAGCTTGGCTGGGGGACTAGCAGTTTACGAGCAGTACTTC. Translating it yields CASSLAGGLAVYEQYF. The chain is built from TRBV5-4 and TRBJ2-7, with 9 positions matching TRBD2. Germline CDR1 SGHNT, CDR2 YYREEE (reference sequence). The CDR3 has 16 amino acids. V gave up 0 bases and J gave up 4 bases; unmatched junction bases: 8.

The chain has TRBV30 and TRBJ1-3; unclear D gene. V lost 2 bases and J 3 bases, leaving 8 bases between the germline ends. Germline V gene lookup returns CDR1 GTSNPN and CDR2 SVGIG (reference sequence). The CDR3 spans 13 residues. This CDR3 is CAWSPRSGNTIYF. In nucleotides, the CDR3 is TGTGCCTGGAGTCCCCGGAGTGGAAACACCATATATTTT.

The chain couples TRBV6-5 to TRBJ2-5, with 9 nucleotides matching TRBD1. The CDR3 runs 13 residues. In germline, CDR1 is MNHEY, CDR2 SVGAGI. V shed 6 bases and J 4 bases; nucleotides not matched to a gene: 3. The CDR3 is CASRGTGIETQYF. The CDR3 nucleotides are TGTGCCAGCAGAGGGACAGGGATAGAGACCCAGTACTTC.

J is TRBJ1-4 and V is TRBV19; TRBD1 matches at 9 bases. CDR3 length: 17 amino acids. V lost 4 bases to trimming and J lost 8 bases; unmatched junction nucleotides: 14. Germline-derived CDR1 and CDR2 are LNHDA and SQIVND (reference sequence). Here the CDR3 reads CASSRNLPGQGGEKLFF. In nucleotides, the CDR3 is TGTGCCAGTAGTAGAAATCTACCGGGACAGGGAGGCGAAAAACTGTTTTTT.

The V and J genes are TRBV28 and TRBJ2-2, with D perhaps TRBD1 (5 bases). CDR1 is MDHEN, CDR2 SYDVKM, per germline. The V end lost 5 bases, the J end lost 7 bases, and 14 bases lay between the germline ends. The CDR3 sequence is 14 residues long. The CDR3 loop reads CASSPRVAGGELFF. In nucleotides, the CDR3 is TGTGCCAGCAGTCCCAGGGTAGCCGGCGGGGAGCTGTTTTTT.

The rearrangement joins TRBV6-4 to TRBJ1-1, with a tentative D call TRBD1 (5 bases). The V gene's germline CDR1 is MRHNA and CDR2 SNTAGT. Between the trimmed V and J ends, which lost 8 bases and 4 bases, there was a span of 17 bases. The CDR3 contains 14 residues. In DNA form, the CDR3 reads TGTGCCAGCGCGAAAGGGGCGCAGAGCACTGAAGCTTTCTTT. Translated, it gives CASAKGAQSTEAFF.

The chain carries TRBV3-1 (or the pseudogene TRBV3-2) and TRBJ1-3; 8 bases are a match to TRBD1. The CDR3 totals 16 residues. Germline V gene sequence: CDR1 LGHDT, CDR2 YNNKEL (reference sequence). Losses at the gene ends were 4 bases for V and 8 bases for J; bases not matched to a gene: 13. CDR3 sequence (DNA): TGTGCCAGCAGCCCTTTACTCGGACAGGGTGTATACACCATATATTTT. This translates into CASSPLLGQGVYTIYF.

The rearrangement links TRBV9 to TRBJ2-5, with a possible D match to TRBD1 (5 bases). Trimming shortened V by 4 bases and J by 2 bases, and 12 bases separated the two germline ends. This CDR3 is built from 14 residues. Germline CDR1 and CDR2: SGDLS and YYNGEE. The CDR3 region has the DNA TGTGCCAGCAGCCTCCAGGGTCAGCAAGAGACCCAGTACTTC. It specifies CASSLQGQQETQYF.

The chain employs TRBV5-6 and TRBJ1-6; 8 bases agree with TRBD1. Germline V CDR1 and CDR2: SGHDT, YYEEEE. The J segment lost 7 bases and the V segment lost 4 bases, leaving 7 bases of the junction unmatched. The CDR3 consists of 15 residues. The CDR3 reads CASSPFRGRNSPLHF. The CDR3 coding sequence is TGTGCCAGCAGCCCCTTCAGGGGGCGAAATTCACCCCTCCACTTT.

As concerns this clone: At the DNA level, this CDR3 is encoded by other sequences in the same sample as well. V gene TRBV27 combines with J gene TRBJ2-7; D unresolved. V was clipped by 2 bases and J by 2 bases, with 7 bases between them. CDR1 and CDR2 (germline): MNHEY, SMNVEV (reference sequence). This CDR3 region has 13 residues. This CDR3 reads CASSLAGTYEQYF. Here the CDR3 DNA reads TGTGCCAGCAGTTTAGCAGGAACCTACGAGCAGTACTTC.

The chain uses TRBV7-3 and TRBJ1-1; TRBD1 matches at 7 bases. This CDR3 spans 13 amino acids. Germline values: CDR1 SGHTA, CDR2 FQGTGA. V lost 0 bases, J lost 10 bases, and 5 bases stayed unmatched. In DNA form, the CDR3 reads TGTGCCAGCAGCTTAACAGGGGGCACCGTAGCTTTCTTT. Translation: CASSLTGGTVAFF.